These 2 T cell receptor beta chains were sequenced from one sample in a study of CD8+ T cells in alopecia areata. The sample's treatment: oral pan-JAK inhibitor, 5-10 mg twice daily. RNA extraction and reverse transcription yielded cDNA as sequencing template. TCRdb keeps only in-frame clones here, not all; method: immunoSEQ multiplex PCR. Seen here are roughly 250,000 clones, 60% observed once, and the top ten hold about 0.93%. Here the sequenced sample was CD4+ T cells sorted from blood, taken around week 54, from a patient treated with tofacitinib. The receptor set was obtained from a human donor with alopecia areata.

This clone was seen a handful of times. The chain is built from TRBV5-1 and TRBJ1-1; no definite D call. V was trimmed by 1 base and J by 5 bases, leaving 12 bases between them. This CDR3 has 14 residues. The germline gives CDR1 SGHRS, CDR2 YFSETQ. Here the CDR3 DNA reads TGCGCCAGCAGCTTGAATCAAGGTGGGACTGAAGCTTTCTTT. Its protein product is CASSLNQGGTEAFF.

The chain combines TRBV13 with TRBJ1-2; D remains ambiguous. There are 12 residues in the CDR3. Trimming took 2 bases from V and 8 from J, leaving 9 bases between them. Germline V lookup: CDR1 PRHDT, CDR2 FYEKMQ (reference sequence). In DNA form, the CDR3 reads TGTGCCAGCAGCTTAACAGTTGGGGGCTACACCTTC. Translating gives CASSLTVGGYTF.